This TCR beta chain was profiled in a study of blood T cell repertoires in COVID-19. Study in general: Sample material is recorded as cDNA or gDNA derived from T cells, B-cell-depleted T cells, or PBMCs.

The protocol was immunoSEQ multiplex PCR, while the TCRdb copy is restricted to in-frame clones and leaves out a portion. The sample includes about 200,000 clones, about 85% seen only once; the top ten take approximately 18%. Participants spanned ages about 18 to 90 years and resided in 20 to 30 US areas. Sequencing was carried out using PBMCs or T cells enriched from blood (not recorded which). The TCR was taken from a man aged 40-55 years who had recovered from COVID-19.

CDR3 DNA sequence: TGTGCCAGCAGCCAAGGGAGGAGGGGGCGATTCACTAATGAAAAACTGTTTTTT. It specifies CASSQGRRGRFTNEKLFF. This chain joins TRBV3-1 (or the pseudogene TRBV3-2) and TRBJ1-4; 7 bases are a match to TRBD1. CDR3 length: 18 amino acids. The V segment lost 1 base and the J segment 2 bases; nucleotides outside the gene matches: 10. CDR1 LGHDT and CDR2 YNNKEL come from the germline V gene (reference sequence).